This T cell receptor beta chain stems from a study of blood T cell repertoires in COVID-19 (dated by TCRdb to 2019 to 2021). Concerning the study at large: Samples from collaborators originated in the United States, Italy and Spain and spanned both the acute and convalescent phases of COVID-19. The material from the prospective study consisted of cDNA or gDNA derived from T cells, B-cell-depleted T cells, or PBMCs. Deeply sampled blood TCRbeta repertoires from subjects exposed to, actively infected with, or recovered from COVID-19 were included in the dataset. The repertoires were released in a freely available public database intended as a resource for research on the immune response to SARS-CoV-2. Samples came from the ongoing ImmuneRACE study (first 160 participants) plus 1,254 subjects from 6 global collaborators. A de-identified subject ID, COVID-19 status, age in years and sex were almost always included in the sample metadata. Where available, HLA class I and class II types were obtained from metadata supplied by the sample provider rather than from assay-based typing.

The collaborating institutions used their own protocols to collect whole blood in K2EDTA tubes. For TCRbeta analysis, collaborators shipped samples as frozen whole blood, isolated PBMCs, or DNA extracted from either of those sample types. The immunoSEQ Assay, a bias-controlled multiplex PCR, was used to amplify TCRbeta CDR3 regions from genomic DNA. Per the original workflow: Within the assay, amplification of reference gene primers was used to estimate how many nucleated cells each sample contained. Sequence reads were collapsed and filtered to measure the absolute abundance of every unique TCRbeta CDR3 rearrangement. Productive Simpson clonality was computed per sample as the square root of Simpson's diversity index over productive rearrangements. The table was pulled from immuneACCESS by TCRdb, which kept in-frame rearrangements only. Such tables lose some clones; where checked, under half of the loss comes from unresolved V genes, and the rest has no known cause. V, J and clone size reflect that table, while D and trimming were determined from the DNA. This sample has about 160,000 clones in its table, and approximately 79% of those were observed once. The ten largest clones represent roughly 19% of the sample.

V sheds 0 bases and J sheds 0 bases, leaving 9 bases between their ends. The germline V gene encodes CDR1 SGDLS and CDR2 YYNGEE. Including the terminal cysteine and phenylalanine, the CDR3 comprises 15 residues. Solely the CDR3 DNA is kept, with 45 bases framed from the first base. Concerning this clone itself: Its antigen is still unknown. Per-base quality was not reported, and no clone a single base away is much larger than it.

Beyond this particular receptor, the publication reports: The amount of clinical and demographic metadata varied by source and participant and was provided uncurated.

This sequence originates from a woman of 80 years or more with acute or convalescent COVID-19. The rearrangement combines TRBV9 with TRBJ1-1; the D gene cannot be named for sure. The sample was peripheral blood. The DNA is TGTGCCAGCAGCGTAGGGGCAGTCATGAACACTGAAGCTTTCTTT. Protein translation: CASSVGAVMNTEAFF.